Listed here are 18 T cell receptor beta chains from one sample, sequenced in a study of T cells in localized non-small cell lung cancer (dated by TCRdb to 2020 to 2022). Libraries came from the immunoSEQ multiplex PCR assay. TCRdb re-hosts the immuneACCESS table, in-frame sequences only. Its copies lack some clones; in the studies checked, an unresolved V gene accounts for under half of them, and the cause for the rest is not known. For this sample there are tens of thousands of clones; roughly 87% appear just once. The top ten clones comprise around 17% of the sample. Sample: peripheral blood mononuclear cells, taken before any cancer treatment. Every receptor here comes from a man between 35 and 75 years old with stage III lung adenocarcinoma.

This chain joins TRBV6-6 and TRBJ1-1; weak D call: TRBD1 (5 bases). CDR1 is MNHNY, CDR2 SVGAGI, per germline (reference sequence). Trimming shortened V by 0 bases and J by 3 bases, and 14 bases separated the two germline ends. This CDR3 is built from 16 residues. The CDR3 DNA sequence: TGTGCCAGCAGTTACTCGGCAGTACAGGAGGACACTGAAGCTTTCTTT. This translates into CASSYSAVQEDTEAFF.

The J gene is TRBJ1-1, the V gene TRBV11-1, with a weak D call TRBD1 (6 bases). Trimming removed 5 bases at V and 6 bases at J, with 19 bases between. The length of the CDR3 is 15 residues. CDR1 is SGHAT and CDR2 is FQDESV in the germline V gene (reference sequence). Here the CDR3 DNA reads TGTGCCAGCAGCACGCGTGACAGGAAAAGCGCTGAAGCTTTCTTT. It translates to CASSTRDRKSAEAFF.

The chain joins TRBV11-2 to TRBJ2-5; maybe TRBD1 (6 bases). The length of the CDR3 is 15 residues. Trimming stripped 5 bases from V and 3 bases from J, with 16 bases between. The germline V gene encodes CDR1 SGHAT and CDR2 FQNNGV. CDR3 in amino acids: CASSPDRYQEETQYF. The CDR3 nucleotides read TGTGCCAGCAGCCCGGACAGATACCAGGAAGAGACCCAGTACTTC. Full variable domain (missing parts from reference TRBV11-2 and TRBJ2-5): EAGVAQSPRYKIIEKRQSVAFWCNPISGHATLYWYQQILGQGPKLLIQFQNNGVVDDSQLPKDRFSAERLKGVDSTLKIQPAKLEDSAVYLCASSPDRYQEETQYFGPGTRLLVL.

About this clone itself: A much larger clone differs by one base, so this may be a read error. For the CDR3, the DNA is TGTGCCAGCAGATATCAGGGGGCTAATGGCTACACCTTC. Protein sequence: CASRYQGANGYTF. V gene TRBV5-4 combines with J gene TRBJ1-2; 8 nucleotides line up with TRBD1. CDR1 is SGHNT, CDR2 YYREEE, per germline (reference sequence). CDR3 length: 13 amino acids. V lost 5 bases to trimming and J lost 6 bases; unmatched junction nucleotides: 6.

This clone has only a few counts. The gene calls are TRBV18 and TRBJ1-1; perhaps TRBD1 as D (5 bases). The CDR3 has 14 amino acids. Germline V gene lookup returns CDR1 KGHSH and CDR2 LQKENI. The ends were cut back, 3 bases at V and 4 bases at J, with 12 bases in the middle. This chain's CDR3 is CASSPQGYGTEAFF. The CDR3 DNA sequence: TGTGCCAGCTCACCCCAGGGATACGGCACTGAAGCTTTCTTT. The variable domain in full, completed from reference TRBV18 and TRBJ1-1, reads NAGVMQNPRHLVRRRGQEARLRCSPMKGHSHVYWYRQLPEEGLKFMVYLQKENIIDESGMPKERFSAEFPKEGPSILRIQQVVRGDSAAYFCASSPQGYGTEAFFGQGTRLTVV.

V and J are TRBV19 and TRBJ1-6, with D uncertain. In germline, CDR1 is LNHDA, CDR2 SQIVND (reference sequence). Between the trimmed V and J ends, which lost 9 bases and 0 bases, there was a span of 18 bases. The CDR3 loop spans 17 amino acids. The DNA of the CDR3 is TGTGCCAGGCCGGCACGACATAGGAGCTCCTATAATTCACCCCTCCACTTT. It translates to CARPARHRSSYNSPLHF.

The chain carries TRBV6-1 and TRBJ2-7; 8 bases are shared with TRBD1. After removal of 10 bases from V and 3 bases from J, the junction contained 8 bases not matched to a gene. CDR1 MNHNS and CDR2 SASEGT come from the germline V gene. The CDR3 runs 13 residues. The CDR3 region is CAISRQGSYEQYF. The CDR3 DNA reads TGTGCCATCTCGCGACAGGGGAGCTACGAGCAGTACTTC.

The chain combines TRBV10-3 with TRBJ2-1, with no clear D. Looked up from germline, CDR1 is ENHRY and CDR2 is SYGVKD. The CDR3 covers 12 residues. The V end was cut by 4 bases, the J end by 8 bases, with 9 bases between. For the CDR3, the DNA is TGTGCCATCAGTGGCGGATCCCATGAGCAGTTCTTC. Translation gives CAISGGSHEQFF.

This chain connects TRBV29-1 to TRBJ1-3; no clear D gene. Germline assignment: CDR1 SQVTM and CDR2 ANQGSEA. V was cut by 4 bases and J by 0 bases, with 13 bases left in between. The CDR3 loop spans 15 amino acids. The CDR3 sequence is CSVGSQANSGNTIYF. Written as DNA, the CDR3 is TGCAGCGTTGGAAGCCAGGCCAACTCTGGAAACACCATATATTTT.

Only one count was recorded for this clone. V and J are TRBV2 and TRBJ2-5; 11 positions match TRBD1. Germline assignment: CDR1 SNHLY and CDR2 FYNNEI. V shed 8 bases, J shed 7 bases, and the junction held 3 bases outside the gene matches. The CDR3 loop spans 12 amino acids. CDR3 sequence reads: CASRTGGGTQYF. The CDR3 DNA reads as TGTGCCAGCCGGACAGGGGGCGGGACCCAGTACTTC.

The chain joins TRBV2 to TRBJ2-7; 15 positions agree with TRBD2. Per the germline V gene, CDR1 is SNHLY and CDR2 is FYNNEI. The CDR3 extends over 19 amino acids. V was pared by 6 bases and J by 0 bases, with 12 bases of the junction left unmatched. CDR3 amino acids: CASRGLGLAGGISSYEQYF. CDR3 in DNA: TGTGCCAGCAGGGGCCTCGGACTAGCGGGGGGGATCAGCTCCTACGAGCAGTACTTC.

This sequence joins TRBV6-5 and TRBJ1-3, with D unclear. Germline V gene data show CDR1 as MNHEY and CDR2 as SVGAGI. The CDR3 has 15 amino acids. V was pared by 0 bases and J by 0 bases, with 6 bases between. CDR3 loop: CASSYSKVSGNTIYF. CDR3 DNA sequence: TGTGCCAGCAGTTACTCGAAGGTCTCTGGAAACACCATATATTTT.

The rearrangement uses TRBV7-9 and TRBJ2-1; D is undetermined. The CDR3 is made up of 13 amino acids. Trimming took off 3 bases at V and 11 bases at J, with 14 bases between the two ends. Germline V gene lookup returns CDR1 SEHNR and CDR2 FQNEAQ (reference sequence). CDR3 sequence reads: CASSFSVAEQQFF. CDR3 in DNA: TGTGCCAGCAGCTTTTCGGTCGCCGAGCAGCAGTTCTTC.

The V and J genes are TRBV28 and TRBJ1-5, with 8 positions matching TRBD1. CDR1 is MDHEN, CDR2 SYDVKM, per germline. Losses at the gene ends were 5 bases for V and 2 bases for J; bases not matched to a gene: 5. The CDR3 covers 15 residues. The CDR3 spells CASSTTGEGNQPQHF. The CDR3 DNA reads as TGTGCCAGCAGTACGACAGGGGAAGGCAATCAGCCCCAGCATTTT.

The rearrangement uses TRBV6-6 and TRBJ1-2; TRBD1 is a possible D gene (5 bases). CDR1 MNHNY and CDR2 SVGAGI come from the germline V gene (reference sequence). The CDR3 totals 15 residues. Trimming stripped 6 bases from V and 0 bases from J, with 14 bases between. As DNA, the CDR3 is TGTGCCAGCAGCAAGACAGTTCTTTCTAACTATGGCTACACCTTC. It is translated as CASSKTVLSNYGYTF.

This CDR3 is CASRYRLELDTQYF. The CDR3 DNA is TGTGCCAGCAGATATCGACTGGAACTTGATACGCAGTATTTT. This chain joins TRBV5-5 and TRBJ2-3; D gene ambiguous. V was cut by 5 bases and J by 6 bases, with 16 bases left in between. Germline V gives CDR1 SGHKS, CDR2 YYEKEE (reference sequence). The CDR3 spans 14 residues. Full variable domain (rest looked up from reference TRBV5-5 and TRBJ2-3): DAGVTQSPTHLIKTRGQQVTLRCSPISGHKSVSWYQQVLGQGPQFIFQYYEKEERGRGNFPDRFSARQFPNYSSELNVNALLLGDSALYLCASRYRLELDTQYFGPGTRLTVL.

A remark on this clone: Germline and junction disagree at one end, which may indicate a read error. The chain couples TRBV7-2 to TRBJ2-3; 8 bases match TRBD2. The germline V gene encodes CDR1 SGHTA and CDR2 FQGNSA. CDR3 length equals 14 residues. The CDR3 DNA is TGTGCCAGCAGCTTAAGGACTAGCAGAGATACGCAGTATTTT. Its translation: CASSLRTSRDTQYF.

This clone was counted a few times. The V call is TRBV5-6, the J call TRBJ1-5; TRBD1 agrees at 9 bases. This CDR3 spans 15 amino acids. Losses at the gene ends were 4 bases for V and 5 bases for J; bases not matched to a gene: 7. In germline, CDR1 is SGHDT, CDR2 YYEEEE. The CDR3 is CASSRRDRVHQPQHF. The CDR3 DNA sequence: TGTGCCAGCAGCCGCCGGGACAGGGTTCATCAGCCCCAGCATTTT.